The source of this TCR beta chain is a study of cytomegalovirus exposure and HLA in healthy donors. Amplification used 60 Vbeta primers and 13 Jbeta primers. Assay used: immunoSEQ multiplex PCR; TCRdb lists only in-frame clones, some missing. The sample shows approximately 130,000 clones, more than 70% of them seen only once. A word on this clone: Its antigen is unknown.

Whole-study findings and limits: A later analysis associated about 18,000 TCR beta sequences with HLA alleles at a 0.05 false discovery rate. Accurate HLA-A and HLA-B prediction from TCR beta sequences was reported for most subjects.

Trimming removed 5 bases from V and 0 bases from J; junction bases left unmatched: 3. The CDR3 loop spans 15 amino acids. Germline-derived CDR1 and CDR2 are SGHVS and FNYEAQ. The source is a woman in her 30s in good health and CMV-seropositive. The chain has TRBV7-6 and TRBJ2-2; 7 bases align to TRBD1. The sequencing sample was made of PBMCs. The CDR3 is CASSPGTANTGELFF. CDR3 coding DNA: TGTGCCAGCAGCCCCGGGACAGCGAACACCGGGGAGCTGTTTTTT.